A single sample gave rise to the 3 T cell receptor beta chains below, sequenced in a study of blood T cell repertoires in COVID-19. Some clones are missing from TCRdb's copy, which holds only in-frame ones; the method was immunoSEQ multiplex PCR. The repertoire holds about 250,000 clones, with 86% as singletons. Sequences were obtained from peripheral blood. The receptors here all came from an elderly woman with COVID-19, enrolled during active disease.

The chain uses TRBV6-5 and TRBJ1-5, with 7 positions matching TRBD1. This CDR3 has 14 residues. After removal of 6 bases from V and 3 bases from J, the junction contained 5 bases not matched to a gene. From germline, CDR1 is MNHEY and CDR2 SVGAGI. Here the CDR3 DNA reads TGTGCCAGCAGGCCGGGACAGCACAATCAGCCCCAGCATTTT. Its translation is CASRPGQHNQPQHF.

V and J are TRBV5-4 and TRBJ1-2, with TRBD1 as a possible D gene (5 bases). The CDR3 has 14 residues. The V gene lost 0 bases and the J gene lost 0 bases, with 6 bases spanning the gap. CDR1 SGHNT and CDR2 YYREEE come from the germline V gene (reference sequence). The chain's CDR3 is CASSLGQSNYGYTF. The CDR3, as DNA: TGTGCCAGCAGCTTGGGACAGTCTAACTATGGCTACACCTTC.

The CDR3 protein is CASSPTTGVPGELFF. The CDR3 bases are TGTGCCAGCTCACCGACGACAGGGGTTCCCGGGGAGCTGTTTTTT. V and J are TRBV18 and TRBJ2-2, with 8 bases aligning to TRBD1. The V gene's germline CDR1 is KGHSH and CDR2 LQKENI. This CDR3 has 15 residues. J gave up 6 bases and V 3 bases, and 6 bases lay outside the gene matches.